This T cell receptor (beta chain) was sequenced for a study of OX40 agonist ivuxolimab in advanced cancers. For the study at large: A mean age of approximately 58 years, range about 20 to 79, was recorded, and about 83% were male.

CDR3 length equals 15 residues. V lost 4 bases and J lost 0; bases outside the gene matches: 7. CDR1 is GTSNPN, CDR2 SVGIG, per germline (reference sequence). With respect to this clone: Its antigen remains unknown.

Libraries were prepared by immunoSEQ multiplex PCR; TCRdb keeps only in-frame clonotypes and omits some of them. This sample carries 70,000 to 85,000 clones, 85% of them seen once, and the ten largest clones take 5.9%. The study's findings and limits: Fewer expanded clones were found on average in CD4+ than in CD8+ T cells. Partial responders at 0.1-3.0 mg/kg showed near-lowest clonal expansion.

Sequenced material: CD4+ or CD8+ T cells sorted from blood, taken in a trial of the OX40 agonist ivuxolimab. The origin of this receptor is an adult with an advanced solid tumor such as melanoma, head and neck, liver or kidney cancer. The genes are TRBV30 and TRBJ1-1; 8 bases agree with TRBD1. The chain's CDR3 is CAWTGTGLMNTEAFF. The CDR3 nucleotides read TGTGCCTGGACCGGGACAGGCCTCATGAACACTGAAGCTTTCTTT.